Sequencing of this TCR beta chain was carried out in a study of shared clonotypes between healthy human individuals. The CDR3 is 16 residues long. In germline, CDR1 is MGHRA, CDR2 YSYEKL. Trimming pared 1 base from V and 4 bases from J, leaving 15 bases between. The data were produced by immunoSEQ multiplex PCR, yet TCRdb's version contains in-frame clones alone and is incomplete. The sample consists of 300,000 to 400,000 clones, around four fifths of them appearing once. The chain has TRBV4-1 and TRBJ2-3; perhaps TRBD2 as D (5 bases). Sequencing used memory CD4+ T cells sorted from blood. Subset defined: CD45RA-negative fraction. This sequence was found in a man aged 30 to 45 in good health. In DNA form, the CDR3 reads TGCGCCAGCAGCCAAGGACTGGGAACTAGGGCAGATACGCAGTATTTT. This gives the protein CASSQGLGTRADTQYF.